Below, 30 T cell receptor beta chains from the same sample are listed, as sequenced in a study of shared clonotypes between healthy human individuals. Assay used: immunoSEQ multiplex PCR; TCRdb lists only in-frame clones, some missing. The table shows millions of clones, with roughly 95% occurring only once. The sequenced sample was naive CD4+ T cells sorted from blood. Indicated subset: CD45RA+ positively selected. The receptors shown here come from a man younger than 35 in good health.

This chain joins TRBV9 and TRBJ2-7; no firm D call. The CDR3 runs to 14 residues. The V end was cut by 4 bases, the J end by 3 bases, with 14 bases between. Germline CDR1 and CDR2: SGDLS and YYNGEE. Here the CDR3 DNA reads TGTGCCAGCAGCCTAGATGGCTCCGGCTACGAGCAGTACTTC. It is translated as CASSLDGSGYEQYF. Combining the CDR3 with reference TRBV9 and TRBJ2-7 gives the whole variable domain DSGVTQTPKHLITATGQRVTLRCSPRSGDLSVYWYQQSLDQGLQFLIQYYNGEERAKGNILERFSAQQFPDLHSELNLSSLELGDSALYFCASSLDGSGYEQYFGPGTRLTVT.

This clone was counted once. This chain's CDR3 is CASSAVRGTPLHF. CDR3 coding DNA: TGTGCCAGCAGCGCGGTCAGAGGCACACCCCTCCACTTT. The chain employs TRBV7-2 and TRBJ1-6, with unresolved D. This CDR3 comprises 13 residues. Germline V CDR1 and CDR2: SGHTA, FQGNSA. Between the trimmed V and J ends, which lost 5 bases and 11 bases, there was a span of 13 bases.

This clone came up a few times. V is TRBV7-9 and J is TRBJ2-5; 7 bases map to TRBD2. J was trimmed by 2 bases and V by 5 bases; bases with no gene match: 5. In germline, CDR1 is SEHNR, CDR2 FQNEAQ (reference sequence). The CDR3 covers 14 residues. CDR3 DNA: TGTGCCAGCAGCCCAATGGGGGGGCAAGAGACCCAGTACTTC. This translates into CASSPMGGQETQYF. Together with reference TRBV7-9 and TRBJ2-5, the CDR3 gives the full variable domain: DTGVSQNPRHKITKRGQNVTFRCDPISEHNRLYWYRQTLGQGPEFLTYFQNEAQLEKSRLLSDRFSAERPKGSFSTLEIQRTEQGDSAMYLCASSPMGGQETQYFGPGTRLLVL.

This chain joins TRBV6-1 and TRBJ2-7; D remains ambiguous. In germline, CDR1 is MNHNS, CDR2 SASEGT. The CDR3 spans 15 residues. V dropped 1 base and J dropped 2 bases, with 12 bases sitting between them. CDR3 DNA sequence: TGTGCCAGCAGTGAAGTCTGGACGGCTGCCTACGAGCAGTACTTC. It is translated as CASSEVWTAAYEQYF.

This chain uses TRBV9 with TRBJ1-2; 12 bases align to TRBD1. Per germline, CDR1 SGDLS and CDR2 YYNGEE. J gave up 8 bases and V 3 bases, and 8 bases lay outside the gene matches. The CDR3 runs to 15 residues. The CDR3 DNA reads TGTGCCAGCAGCGGTCCCGGGACAGGGGGCAGGGGCTACACCTTC. It is translated as CASSGPGTGGRGYTF.

J is TRBJ1-6 and V is TRBV18; TRBD1 aligns across 8 bases. Germline trimming cut 6 bases from V and 4 bases from J; bases unmatched to any gene: 8. Germline loops: CDR1 KGHSH, CDR2 LQKENI. The CDR3 has 16 residues. The CDR3 nucleotides are TGTGCCAGCTCGCCCCAGGGGGCCGCTTATAATTCACCCCTCCACTTT. Its translation: CASSPQGAAYNSPLHF.

This chain links TRBV18 with TRBJ1-3; the D gene is possibly TRBD1 (5 bases). The germline V gene has CDR1 KGHSH and CDR2 LQKENI. V was trimmed by 2 bases and J by 0 bases, leaving 11 bases between them. CDR3 length: 16 residues. CDR3 bases: TGTGCCAGCTCACCAAAGGACACGACCTCTGGAAACACCATATATTTT. Translation: CASSPKDTTSGNTIYF.

The genes are TRBV30 and TRBJ1-4; TRBD1 agrees at 8 bases. The germline CDR1 and CDR2 sequences are GTSNPN and SVGIG (reference sequence). The CDR3 totals 14 residues. Losses at the gene ends were 1 base for V and 8 bases for J; bases not matched to a gene: 6. CDR3 bases: TGTGCCTGGAGTGCACTGACAGGGGTGGAAAAACTGTTTTTT. It is translated as CAWSALTGVEKLFF.

This chain links TRBV4-1 with TRBJ1-2; tentatively, D is TRBD1 (5 bases). Deletions cut 1 base from V and 8 bases from J, with 17 bases between. The CDR3 sequence is 15 residues long. Germline V CDR1 and CDR2: MGHRA, YSYEKL. As DNA, the CDR3 is TGCGCCAGCAGCCAAGTGATCATGGGGCGCGGGGGCTACACCTTC. It specifies CASSQVIMGRGGYTF.

The V gene is TRBV9, the J gene TRBJ2-3, with D uncertain. This CDR3 spans 11 amino acids. Deletions cut 7 bases from V and 4 bases from J, with 7 bases between. CDR1 is SGDLS and CDR2 is YYNGEE in the germline V gene. The CDR3 bases are TGTGCCAGCGCGAGTCCAGATACGCAGTATTTT. Residues: CASASPDTQYF.

Only one count was recorded for this clone. The V and J genes are TRBV7-3 and TRBJ2-3; D is ambiguous. V was pared by 1 base and J by 1 base, with 12 bases between. Germline-derived CDR1 and CDR2 are SGHTA and FQGTGA. The CDR3 is 16 residues long. The DNA for the CDR3 is TGTGCCAGCAGCTTAAGTCGGGCTGTCCGCACAGATACGCAGTATTTT. Its translation: CASSLSRAVRTDTQYF.

V usage is TRBV6-5 and J usage is TRBJ2-4; 10 positions agree with TRBD1. The CDR3 totals 15 residues. Germline V gene sequence: CDR1 MNHEY, CDR2 SVGAGI. Trimming cost V 6 bases and J 8 bases; bases outside gene matches: 10. The CDR3 nucleotides are TGTGCCAGCAGGGGGAGGACAGGGGGAGTGGACATTCAGTACTTC. Its protein is CASRGRTGGVDIQYF.

The chain has TRBV4-3 and TRBJ2-5; D perhaps matches TRBD2 (6 bases). The ends were cut back, 0 bases at V and 5 bases at J, with 16 bases in the middle. This CDR3 region has 16 residues. The germline gives CDR1 LGHNA, CDR2 YSLEER. The CDR3 DNA follows: TGCGCCAGCAGCCAAGATTGGAGGACTGGGAGGGAGACCCAGTACTTC. Protein: CASSQDWRTGRETQYF.

The chain joins TRBV5-1 to TRBJ2-3, with 15 bases identical to TRBD2. With V trimmed by 0 bases and J by 10 bases, 6 bases remained unmatched. Germline values: CDR1 SGHRS, CDR2 YFSETQ. The CDR3 sequence is 16 residues long. The CDR3 nucleotides are TGCGCCAGCAGCTTGGGGGGACTAGCGGGAGGTGAGGCGCAGTATTTT. It is translated as CASSLGGLAGGEAQYF.

The chain couples TRBV30 to TRBJ2-1, with 10 positions matching TRBD2. The J segment lost 12 bases and the V segment lost 3 bases, leaving 11 bases of the junction unmatched. This CDR3 is 14 amino acids long. Per germline, CDR1 GTSNPN and CDR2 SVGIG (reference sequence). The CDR3: CAWSPGLAHEGQFF. CDR3 nucleotide sequence: TGTGCCTGGAGCCCGGGACTAGCGCACGAAGGGCAGTTCTTC.

The chain is built from TRBV4-2 and TRBJ1-2; perhaps TRBD1 as D (6 bases). V shed 4 bases and J shed 4 bases, with 13 bases lying between them. CDR1 is LGHNA and CDR2 is YNFKEQ in the germline V gene. The CDR3 contains 14 residues. The DNA of the CDR3 is TGTGCCAGCAGCCCCTCGACAGGAGGCTATGGCTACACCTTC. This codes for CASSPSTGGYGYTF.

This clone was seen only once. V is TRBV10-3 and J is TRBJ2-1, with 8 bases identical to TRBD2. Germline CDR1 is ENHRY and CDR2 is SYGVKD. The CDR3 runs 15 residues. J was trimmed by 3 bases and V by 4 bases; bases with no gene match: 5. The CDR3 region is CAISVLAGGYNEQFF. DNA of the CDR3: TGTGCCATCAGTGTCCTAGCGGGCGGCTACAATGAGCAGTTCTTC.

A remark on this clone: Other DNA sequences in this specimen translate into the identical CDR3. The genes are TRBV5-6 and TRBJ2-5, with D perhaps assigned TRBD1 or TRBD2 (5 bases each). CDR1 SGHDT and CDR2 YYEEEE come from the germline V gene. V lost 1 base to trimming and J lost 2 bases, with 9 bases between them. This CDR3 spans 14 amino acids. CDR3 nucleotide sequence: TGTGCCAGCAGCTTGTCGGGGCTTCAAGAGACCCAGTACTTC. This gives the protein CASSLSGLQETQYF.

This clone occurred once. The gene calls are TRBV13 and TRBJ2-1; the D gene is possibly TRBD1 (6 bases). The ends were cut back, 1 base at V and 3 bases at J, with 16 bases in the middle. The CDR3 runs 17 residues. Germline values: CDR1 PRHDT, CDR2 FYEKMQ (reference sequence). CDR3: CASSLASGVLLYNEQFF. The CDR3 DNA is TGTGCCAGCAGCTTAGCCTCAGGGGTCCTCCTCTACAATGAGCAGTTCTTC. Looking up the rest from reference TRBV13 and TRBJ2-1 gives the full variable domain: AAGVIQSPRHLIKEKRETATLKCYPIPRHDTVYWYQQGPGQDPQFLISFYEKMQSDKGSIPDRFSAQQFSDYHSELNMSSLELGDSALYFCASSLASGVLLYNEQFFGPGTRLTVL.

The chain joins TRBV19 to TRBJ1-5; D is possibly TRBD1 (5 bases). Germline V gene data show CDR1 as LNHDA and CDR2 as SQIVND (reference sequence). The V end was cut by 3 bases, the J end by 6 bases, with 12 bases between. The CDR3 spans 14 residues. CDR3: CASSIGRGGQPQHF. The CDR3 DNA reads as TGTGCCAGTAGTATCGGAAGGGGTGGTCAGCCCCAGCATTTT.

V is TRBV28 and J is TRBJ2-5; D uncertain. Germline V gene data show CDR1 as MDHEN and CDR2 as SYDVKM. The CDR3 is made up of 14 amino acids. V was trimmed by 5 bases and J by 2 bases, leaving 12 bases between them. In DNA, the CDR3 is TGTGCCAGCAGTGCCCGACAACGGCAAGAGACCCAGTACTTC. Translated, it gives CASSARQRQETQYF.

The chain uses TRBV30 and TRBJ2-7; no clear D. The V end was cut by 4 bases, the J end by 0 bases, with 10 bases between. The germline V gene encodes CDR1 GTSNPN and CDR2 SVGIG (reference sequence). This CDR3 contains 13 residues. The CDR3 nucleotides read TGTGCCTGGACTATTGGTCTCTCCTACGAGCAGTACTTC. Translating it yields CAWTIGLSYEQYF. Together with reference TRBV30 and TRBJ2-7, the CDR3 gives the full variable domain: SQTIHQWPATLVQPVGSPLSLECTVEGTSNPNLYWYRQAAGRGLQLLFYSVGIGQISSEVPQNLSASRPQDRQFILSSKKLLLSDSGFYLCAWTIGLSYEQYFGPGTRLTVT.

V usage is TRBV10-3 and J usage is TRBJ2-3; possible D gene TRBD2, 6 bases. V lost 3 bases and J lost 0, with 13 bases in between. Germline-derived CDR1 and CDR2 are ENHRY and SYGVKD. The CDR3 has 16 amino acids. In DNA form, the CDR3 reads TGTGCCATCAGTGATTTGGTAGCGGAGAGCACAGATACGCAGTATTTT. It specifies CAISDLVAESTDTQYF.

The V and J genes are TRBV2 and TRBJ2-1, with D maybe TRBD2 (5 bases). CDR1 is SNHLY and CDR2 is FYNNEI in the germline V gene. The V end was cut by 2 bases, the J end by 10 bases, with 15 bases between. The CDR3 is 14 amino acids. CDR3 in DNA: TGTGCCAGCAGTGAATTGGACTCCGCAAAAGAGCAGTTCTTC. This gives the protein CASSELDSAKEQFF.

The chain employs TRBV30 and TRBJ2-2; TRBD2 matches 13 bases. The CDR3 loop spans 19 amino acids. Per germline, CDR1 GTSNPN and CDR2 SVGIG (reference sequence). V shed 3 bases and J 7 bases; nucleotides not matched to a gene: 17. The CDR3 loop is CAWSPPFKLAGGPIGELFF. CDR3 coding DNA: TGTGCCTGGAGCCCGCCTTTTAAACTAGCGGGAGGGCCTATCGGGGAGCTGTTTTTT.

The V and J genes are TRBV29-1 and TRBJ1-2; D gene unclear. This CDR3 comprises 13 residues. V lost 2 bases and J 7 bases, leaving 14 bases between the germline ends. CDR1 is SQVTM and CDR2 is ANQGSEA in the germline V gene. The CDR3 sequence: CSVENYQRGGYTF. The CDR3 DNA reads TGCAGCGTTGAAAACTACCAACGGGGTGGCTACACCTTC. The complete variable domain, with remaining parts taken from reference TRBV29-1 and TRBJ1-2, reads SAVISQKPSRDICQRGTSLTIQCQVDSQVTMMFWYRQQPGQSLTLIATANQGSEATYESGFVIDKFPISRPNLTFSTLTVSNMSPEDSSIYLCSVENYQRGGYTFGSGTRLTVV.

This clone was seen more than once but under ten times. The J gene is TRBJ1-6, the V gene TRBV27; no clear D gene. V lost 3 bases and J 5 bases, leaving 8 bases between the germline ends. Germline V gene data show CDR1 as MNHEY and CDR2 as SMNVEV (reference sequence). The CDR3 loop spans 14 amino acids. The CDR3 sequence: CASSFRGNNSPLHF. CDR3 sequence (DNA): TGTGCCAGCAGTTTCCGGGGAAATAATTCACCCCTCCACTTT.

This chain joins TRBV18 and TRBJ2-7; TRBD2 matches at 11 bases. Per the germline V gene, CDR1 is KGHSH and CDR2 is LQKENI. V gave up 2 bases and J gave up 2 bases; unmatched junction bases: 5. The CDR3 totals 16 residues. The CDR3 region has the DNA TGTGCCAGCTCACCATTTACGGGACTAGCGGCCTACGAGCAGTACTTC. Protein product: CASSPFTGLAAYEQYF.

This clone has only one observation. The gene calls are TRBV19 and TRBJ2-7; D may correspond to TRBD1 or TRBD2 (6 bases each). Trimming removed 5 bases at V and 3 bases at J, with 20 bases between. Germline V lookup: CDR1 LNHDA, CDR2 SQIVND (reference sequence). This CDR3 is built from 16 residues. The CDR3 DNA follows: TGTGCCAGTAGTGCCCCGGGACAAGAGGGGGGCTACGAGCAGTACTTC. It is translated as CASSAPGQEGGYEQYF.

J is TRBJ1-6 and V is TRBV5-1; no firm D call. Trimming pared 4 bases from V and 3 bases from J, leaving 23 bases between. Germline assignment: CDR1 SGHRS and CDR2 YFSETQ. The CDR3 covers 19 residues. The CDR3 DNA reads as TGCGCCAGCAGCGAGAAGAAAGACAAACGATATTTCTATAATTCACCCCTCCACTTT. This gives the protein CASSEKKDKRYFYNSPLHF.